Described below is a single TCR beta chain sequence and its context. Its antigen is still unknown. The data derive from a study of a mutant IDH1 vaccine in newly diagnosed glioma. As for the study in general: It was radiotherapy, temozolomide, or both that patients received previously, with most receiving both. V12 occurred at week 35 and V13 at week 47. The study, taken as a whole, reports: Pseudoprogression seemed unlinked to shifts in top peripheral T cell clonotypes.

Time point indicated: week 47, end of study. The content of each vaccine dose was 300 ug of mutant IDH1 20-mer peptide, and topical imiquimod accompanied it. Eight vaccine injections were given to patients in weeks 1, 3, 5, 7, 11, 15, 19 and 23. This CDR3 is 13 amino acids long. V was clipped by 8 bases and J by 1 base, with 12 bases between them. Germline values: CDR1 SGDLS, CDR2 YYNGEE. The protocol was immunoSEQ multiplex PCR, while the TCRdb copy is restricted to in-frame clones and leaves out a portion. The data hold roughly 32,000 clones, with around nine tenths observed a single time. The sample consisted of PBMCs, taken from a glioma patient whose treatment included an IDH1 peptide vaccine. V and J are TRBV9 and TRBJ1-1; maybe TRBD1 (5 bases). The receptor comes from a man aged 40-49 years with glioma. This CDR3 reads CASKGSENTEAFF. CDR3 sequence (DNA): TGTGCCAGTAAGGGGAGTGAGAACACTGAAGCTTTCTTT.